The T cell receptor beta chain under discussion was sequenced for a study of molecular identifiers for immune sequencing clone quantification. The authors gated naive CD8 T cells as CD8+CD4-CCR7+CD45RA+ for sorting. In its sample, this clonotype was seen many times. V shed 4 bases, J shed 2 bases, and the junction held 10 bases outside the gene matches. The CDR3 runs to 16 residues. Germline V CDR1 and CDR2: SGHKS, YYEKEE (reference sequence). Previously published methods and listed TCR primers were used for the bulk TCR libraries. Using its own MiXCR run on the PCR reads, TCRdb lists one record per CDR3 protein. The repertoire includes about 300,000 distinct CDR3 sequences, about a fifth of them detected once, and 0.81% sits in the top ten.

The chain combines TRBV5-5 with TRBJ2-7, with TRBD1 matching over 9 bases. The sequence was obtained from a human donor in good health. Some libraries in this study had Jurkat cell RNA spiked in. The specimen was naive CD8+ T cells from blood, with Jurkat cell RNA spiked in. Subset indicated: FACS-sorted CD8+CD4-CCR7+CD45RA+ naive T cells. CDR3 in amino acids: CASSLTGTGPTYEQYF. Written as DNA, the CDR3 is TGTGCCAGCAGCCTAACCGGGACAGGGCCTACCTACGAGCAGTACTTC.